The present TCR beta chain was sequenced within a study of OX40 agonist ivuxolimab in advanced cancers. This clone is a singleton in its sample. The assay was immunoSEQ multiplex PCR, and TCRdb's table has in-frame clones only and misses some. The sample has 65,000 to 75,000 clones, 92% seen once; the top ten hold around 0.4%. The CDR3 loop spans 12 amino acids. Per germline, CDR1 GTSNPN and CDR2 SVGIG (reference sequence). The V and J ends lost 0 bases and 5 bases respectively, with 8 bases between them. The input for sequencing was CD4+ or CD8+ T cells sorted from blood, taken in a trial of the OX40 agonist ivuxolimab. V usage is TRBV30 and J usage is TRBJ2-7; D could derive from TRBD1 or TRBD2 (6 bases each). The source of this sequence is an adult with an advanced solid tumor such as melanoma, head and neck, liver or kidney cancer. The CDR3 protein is CAWSVGGNEQYF. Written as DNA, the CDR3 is TGTGCCTGGAGTGTAGGGGGGAACGAGCAGTACTTC. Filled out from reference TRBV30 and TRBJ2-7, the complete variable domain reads SQTIHQWPATLVQPVGSPLSLECTVEGTSNPNLYWYRQAAGRGLQLLFYSVGIGQISSEVPQNLSASRPQDRQFILSSKKLLLSDSGFYLCAWSVGGNEQYFGPGTRLTVT.